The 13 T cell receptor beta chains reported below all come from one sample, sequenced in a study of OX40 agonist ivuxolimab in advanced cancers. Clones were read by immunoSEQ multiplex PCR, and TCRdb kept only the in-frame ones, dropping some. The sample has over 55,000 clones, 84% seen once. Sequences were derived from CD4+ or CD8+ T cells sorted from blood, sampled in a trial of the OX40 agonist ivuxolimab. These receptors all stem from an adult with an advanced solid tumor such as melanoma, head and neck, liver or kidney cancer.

Here the CDR3 reads CAWSGQYSNTGELFF. The CDR3 nucleotides are TGTGCCTGGAGTGGACAGTACTCGAACACCGGGGAGCTGTTTTTT. The rearrangement joins TRBV30 to TRBJ2-2; D possibly corresponds to TRBD1 (5 bases). This CDR3 has 15 residues. Trimming removed 1 base at V and 0 bases at J, with 9 bases between. Germline V gives CDR1 GTSNPN, CDR2 SVGIG (reference sequence).

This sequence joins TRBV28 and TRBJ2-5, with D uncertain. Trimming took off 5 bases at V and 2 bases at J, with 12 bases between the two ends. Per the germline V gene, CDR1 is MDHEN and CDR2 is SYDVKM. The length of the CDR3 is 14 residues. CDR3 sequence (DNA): TGTGCCAGCAGTCCCCACAACCAGCAAGAGACCCAGTACTTC. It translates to CASSPHNQQETQYF.

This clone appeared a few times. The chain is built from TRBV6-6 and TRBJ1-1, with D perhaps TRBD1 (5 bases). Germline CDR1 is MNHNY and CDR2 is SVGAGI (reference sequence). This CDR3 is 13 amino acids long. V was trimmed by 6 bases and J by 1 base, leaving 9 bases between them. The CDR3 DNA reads TGTGCCAGCAGGATCGGACAGAACACTGAAGCTTTCTTT. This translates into CASRIGQNTEAFF.

The CDR3 reads CASSLPSALTDTQYF. The CDR3 nucleotides read TGCGCCAGCAGCCTGCCTAGTGCTCTCACAGATACGCAGTATTTT. The J gene is TRBJ2-3, the V gene TRBV5-1; D gene uncertain. CDR3 length: 15 amino acids. V was clipped by 4 bases and J by 2 bases, with 14 bases between them. The germline gives CDR1 SGHRS, CDR2 YFSETQ. The variable domain in full, completed from reference TRBV5-1 and TRBJ2-3, reads KAGVTQTPRYLIKTRGQQVTLSCSPISGHRSVSWYQQTPGQGLQFLFEYFSETQRNKGNFPGRFSGRQFSNSRSEMNVSTLELGDSALYLCASSLPSALTDTQYFGPGTRLTVL.

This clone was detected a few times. The CDR3 coding sequence is TGTGCCAGCAGCGTAGCGGGTAGCGGTAGCTCCTACAATGAGCAGTTCTTC. Encoded protein: CASSVAGSGSSYNEQFF. This chain links TRBV9 with TRBJ2-1; a weak D match, TRBD2 (6 bases). The CDR3 spans 17 residues. Germline lookup yields CDR1 SGDLS and CDR2 YYNGEE. V lost 0 bases to trimming and J lost 0 bases, with 13 bases between them. Using reference TRBV9 and TRBJ2-1 for the parts outside the CDR3, the full variable domain is DSGVTQTPKHLITATGQRVTLRCSPRSGDLSVYWYQQSLDQGLQFLIQYYNGEERAKGNILERFSAQQFPDLHSELNLSSLELGDSALYFCASSVAGSGSSYNEQFFGPGTRLTVL.

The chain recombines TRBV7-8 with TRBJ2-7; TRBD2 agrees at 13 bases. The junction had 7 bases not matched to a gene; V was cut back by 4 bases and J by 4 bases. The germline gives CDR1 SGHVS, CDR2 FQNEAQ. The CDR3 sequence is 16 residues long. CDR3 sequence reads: CASSSRTSGRAYEQYF. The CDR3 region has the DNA TGTGCCAGCAGCTCCAGGACTAGCGGGAGAGCGTACGAGCAGTACTTC.

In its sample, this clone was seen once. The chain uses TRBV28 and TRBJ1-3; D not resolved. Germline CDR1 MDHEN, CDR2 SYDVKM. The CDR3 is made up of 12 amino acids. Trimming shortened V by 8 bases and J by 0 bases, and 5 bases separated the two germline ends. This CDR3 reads CASESSGNTIYF. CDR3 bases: TGTGCCAGCGAAAGCTCTGGAAACACCATATATTTT.

CDR3 DNA: TGTGCCAGTACCGATAGGGGGGTTATGAACACTGAAGCTTTCTTT. As protein: CASTDRGVMNTEAFF. The chain combines TRBV19 with TRBJ1-1; the D gene is possibly TRBD1 (6 bases). The germline V gene has CDR1 LNHDA and CDR2 SQIVND (reference sequence). The CDR3 is made up of 15 amino acids. The V end lost 7 bases, the J end lost 0 bases, and 15 bases lay between the germline ends.

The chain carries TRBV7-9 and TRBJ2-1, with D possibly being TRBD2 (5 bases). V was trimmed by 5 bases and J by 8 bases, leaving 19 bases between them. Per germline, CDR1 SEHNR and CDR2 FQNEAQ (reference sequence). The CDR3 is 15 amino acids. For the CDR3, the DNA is TGTGCCAGCAGCCCCGGGGTCGAGGCTAGTGATGAGCAGTTCTTC. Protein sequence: CASSPGVEASDEQFF. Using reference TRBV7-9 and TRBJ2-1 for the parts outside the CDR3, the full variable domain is DTGVSQNPRHKITKRGQNVTFRCDPISEHNRLYWYRQTLGQGPEFLTYFQNEAQLEKSRLLSDRFSAERPKGSFSTLEIQRTEQGDSAMYLCASSPGVEASDEQFFGPGTRLTVL.

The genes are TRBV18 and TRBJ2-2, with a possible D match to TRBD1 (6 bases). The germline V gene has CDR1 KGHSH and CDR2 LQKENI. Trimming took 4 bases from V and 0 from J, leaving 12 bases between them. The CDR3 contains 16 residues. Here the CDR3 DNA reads TGTGCCAGCTCACTAGGACAGACTACGAACACCGGGGAGCTGTTTTTT. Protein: CASSLGQTTNTGELFF.

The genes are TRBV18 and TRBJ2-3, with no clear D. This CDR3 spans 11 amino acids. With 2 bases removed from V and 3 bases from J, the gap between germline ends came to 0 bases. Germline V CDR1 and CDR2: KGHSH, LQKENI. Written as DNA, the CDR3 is TGTGCCAGCTCACCAACAGATACGCAGTATTTT. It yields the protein CASSPTDTQYF.

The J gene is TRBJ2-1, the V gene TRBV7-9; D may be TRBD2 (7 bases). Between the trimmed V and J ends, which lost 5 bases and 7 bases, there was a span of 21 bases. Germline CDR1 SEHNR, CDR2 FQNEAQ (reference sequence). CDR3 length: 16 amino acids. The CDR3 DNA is TGTGCCAGCAGCCGGAGACTAGCCAGGGGCCTTAATGAGCAGTTCTTC. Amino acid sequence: CASSRRLARGLNEQFF.

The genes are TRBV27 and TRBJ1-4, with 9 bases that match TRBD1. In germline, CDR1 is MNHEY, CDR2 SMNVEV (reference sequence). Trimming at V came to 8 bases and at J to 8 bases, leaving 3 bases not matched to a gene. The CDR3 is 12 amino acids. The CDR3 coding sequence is TGTGCCAGCGGGGACAGGGAGGAAAAACTGTTTTTT. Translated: CASGDREEKLFF.